These T cell receptor beta chains were read from a single sample in a study of shared clonotypes between healthy human individuals. TCRdb's copy holds only in-frame clones and misses some; the assay was immunoSEQ multiplex PCR. The sample has about 490,000 clones; 75% to 85% are singletons. Sequencing was done on a sample of PBMCs. These receptors all stem from a woman between 35 and 50 years old in good health. Some clones in this sample may be carry-over from other donors' samples. CDR3s include the opening cysteine and the closing phenylalanine or tryptophan. D genes are given only for firm matches. Not all rows give a size; the values are once, few, many and, for expanded clones, a class.

TRBV16	-	TRBJ2-7	14	-	CASSQYYRVNEQYF	TGTGCCAGCAGCCAATATTACAGGGTGAACGAGCAGTACTTC
TRBV10-2	-	TRBJ1-1	12	few	CASRAGTTEAFF	TGCGCCAGCAGGGCCGGGACAACTGAAGCTTTCTTT
TRBV30	-	TRBJ2-2	10	-	CAWSTGELFF	TGTGCCTGGAGTACCGGGGAGCTGTTTTTT
TRBV11-2	-	TRBJ1-4	12	medium-sized	CASSLWREKLFF	TGTGCCAGCAGCTTATGGAGGGAAAAACTGTTTTTT
TRBV28	TRBD2	TRBJ2-2	12	few	CATKREFGELFF	TGTGCCACGAAGCGGGAGTTCGGGGAGCTGTTTTTT
TRBV27	-	TRBJ2-4	12	-	CASSSRGNIQYF	TGTGCCAGCAGTTCTCGTGGAAACATTCAGTACTTC
TRBV7-9	TRBD2	TRBJ2-2	15	many	CASSLGTSDTGELFF	TGTGCCAGCAGCTTAGGCACTAGCGACACCGGGGAGCTGTTTTTT
TRBV19	TRBD1	TRBJ2-7	15	-	CASSRGQGLPYEQYF	TGTGCCAGTAGTAGGGGACAGGGTCTTCCCTACGAGCAGTACTTC
TRBV7-2	TRBD2	TRBJ2-5	14	-	CASSLAPGGETQYF	TGTGCCAGCAGCTTAGCGCCGGGAGGAGAGACCCAGTACTTC
TRBV5-1	-	TRBJ2-7	15	-	CASRVATSYSYEQYF	TGCGCCAGCAGGGTGGCAACCAGTTACTCCTACGAGCAGTACTTC
TRBV2	TRBD1	TRBJ2-7	13	-	CASSGQGFYEQYF	TGTGCCAGCAGTGGACAGGGATTCTACGAGCAGTACTTC
TRBV5-4	TRBD2	TRBJ2-3	15	-	CASSSRTSTTDTQYF	TGTGCCAGCAGCTCAAGGACTAGCACTACAGATACGCAGTATTTT
TRBV29-1	-	TRBJ2-1	10	-	CSVAENEQFF	TGCAGCGTTGCCGAGAATGAGCAGTTCTTC
TRBV10-3	-	TRBJ1-3	15	many	CAISWTVDSGNTIYF	TGTGCCATCAGCTGGACAGTCGACTCTGGAAACACCATATATTTT
TRBV29-1	-	TRBJ1-1	12	-	CSATPENTEAFF	TGCAGCGCCACCCCGGAGAACACTGAAGCTTTCTTT
TRBV9	TRBD1	TRBJ2-7	14	medium-sized	CASSTQGVPYEQYF	TGTGCCAGCAGCACACAGGGGGTACCCTACGAGCAGTACTTC
TRBV19	TRBD2	TRBJ2-2	16	once	CASSSFFWGGTGELFF	TGTGCCAGTAGCTCCTTTTTTTGGGGGGGCACCGGGGAGCTGTTTTTT
TRBV4-1	-	TRBJ2-1	16	-	CASSQDDRNTYNEQFF	TGCGCCAGCAGCCAAGATGACAGGAATACCTACAATGAGCAGTTCTTC
TRBV11-3	TRBD1	TRBJ2-3	16	few	CASSPGTGSHTDTQYF	TGTGCCAGCAGCCCAGGGACAGGGTCACACACAGATACGCAGTATTTT
TRBV7-9	TRBD1	TRBJ1-2	11	-	CASSQGQESAF	TGTGCCAGCAGCCAGGGACAGGAAAGCGCCTTC
TRBV11-2	TRBD2	TRBJ2-7	15	few	CASSLEGGGSYEQYF	TGTGCCAGCAGCTTAGAAGGCGGGGGCTCCTACGAGCAGTACTTC
TRBV18	TRBD1	TRBJ1-2	17	-	CASSPSVTGSGGYGYTF	TGCGCCAGCTCACCATCGGTGACAGGGTCGGGGGGATATGGCTACACCTTC
TRBV29-1	-	TRBJ2-7	11	-	CSVEAYYEQYF	TGCAGCGTTGAAGCTTACTACGAGCAGTACTTC
TRBV28	-	TRBJ1-4	12	-	CASCPGNEKLFF	TGTGCCAGTTGTCCAGGGAATGAAAAACTGTTTTTT
TRBV4-2	TRBD1	TRBJ2-2	21	-	CASSLTWDVVQGDWNTGELFF	TGTGCCAGCAGCCTCACCTGGGACGTGGTACAGGGGGACTGGAACACCGGGGAGCTGTTTTTT
TRBV30	-	TRBJ2-5	15	-	CAWSVKKEGQETQYF	TGTGCCTGGAGTGTAAAGAAAGAAGGGCAAGAGACCCAGTACTTC
TRBV5-1	TRBD2	TRBJ2-3	16	-	CASSSGWRESTDTQYF	TGCGCCAGCAGCTCCGGCTGGCGGGAGAGCACAGATACGCAGTATTTT
TRBV4-3	-	TRBJ2-7	13	-	CASSQGSVYEQYF	TGCGCCAGCAGCCAGGGAAGCGTGTACGAGCAGTACTTC
TRBV6-5	-	TRBJ2-3	15	-	CASSYSLGRADTQYF	TGTGCCAGCAGTTACTCTTTGGGTCGAGCAGATACGCAGTATTTT
TRBV28	TRBD2	TRBJ2-5	17	-	CASRPGTSGSRQETQYF	TGTGCCAGCAGACCAGGGACTAGCGGGAGTAGGCAAGAGACCCAGTACTTC
TRBV11-2	TRBD2	TRBJ2-5	16	-	CASSLGLGRELETQYF	TGTGCCAGCAGCTTAGGCCTGGGGCGGGAGTTAGAGACCCAGTACTTC
TRBV7-9	-	TRBJ2-1	16	many	CASSLEAPRDYNEQFF	TGTGCCAGCAGCTTAGAGGCCCCAAGGGACTACAATGAGCAGTTCTTC
TRBV4-1	-	TRBJ2-3	13	-	CASSQADGDTQYF	TGCGCCAGCAGCCAAGCAGATGGAGATACGCAGTATTTT
TRBV6-1	TRBD1	TRBJ2-7	14	-	CASSPTGVTVGQYF	TGTGCCAGCTCCCCCACAGGGGTTACGGTCGGGCAGTACTTC
TRBV6-1	-	TRBJ2-3	12	-	CASSRDSSAQYF	TGTGCCAGCAGCCGAGACAGTTCGGCCCAGTATTTT
TRBV18	-	TRBJ2-5	14	-	CASSPPSTAETQYF	TGTGCCAGCTCACCACCGAGTACCGCGGAGACCCAGTACTTC